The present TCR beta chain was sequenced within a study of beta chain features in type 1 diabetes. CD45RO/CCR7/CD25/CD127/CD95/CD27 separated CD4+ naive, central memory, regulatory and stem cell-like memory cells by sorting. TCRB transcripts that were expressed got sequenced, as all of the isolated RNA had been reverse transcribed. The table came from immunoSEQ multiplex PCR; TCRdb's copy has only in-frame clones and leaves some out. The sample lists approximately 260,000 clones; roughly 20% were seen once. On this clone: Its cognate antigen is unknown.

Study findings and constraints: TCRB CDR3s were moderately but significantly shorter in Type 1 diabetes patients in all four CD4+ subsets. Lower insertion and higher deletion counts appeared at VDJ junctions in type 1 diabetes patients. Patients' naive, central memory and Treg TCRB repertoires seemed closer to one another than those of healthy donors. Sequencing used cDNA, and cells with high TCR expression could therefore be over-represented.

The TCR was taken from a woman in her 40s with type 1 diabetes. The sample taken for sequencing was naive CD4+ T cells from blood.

CDR3 amino acids: CASSIRRGDTEAFF. The CDR3 DNA sequence: TGTGCCAGTAGTATACGGCGGGGGGACACTGAAGCTTTCTTT. The V call is TRBV19, the J call TRBJ1-1; TRBD1 is a possible D gene (5 bases). This CDR3 region has 14 residues. Germline CDR1 reads LNHDA; CDR2 reads SQIVND (reference sequence). Trimming stripped 2 bases from V and 3 bases from J, with 10 bases between.